This is a list of T cell receptor beta chains from one sample in a study of blood T cell repertoires in COVID-19. This table comes from immunoSEQ multiplex PCR, and its TCRdb copy is limited to in-frame clones, with some not included. The profile shows about 240,000 clones, less than 90% of them singletons. Specimen: peripheral blood. Source of these receptors: a man in his fifties or sixties with acute or convalescent COVID-19. Each CDR3 is given with its conserved first and last residue. The order of the fields is D gene, J gene, V gene, clone size, CDR3 protein, CDR3 DNA. D genes are given only for firm matches. Part of the rows lack a size; the others show once, few, many or a class for expanded clones.

TRBD1 | TRBJ2-7 | TRBV5-1 | - | CASSPWADRGRAEQYF | TGCGCCAGCAGCCCTTGGGCCGACAGGGGCCGGGCCGAGCAGTACTTC
- | TRBJ2-4 | TRBV3-1/TRBV3-2 | - | CASSQDLAGPNIQYF | TGTGCCAGCAGCCAAGATCTCGCAGGGCCAAACATTCAGTACTTC
TRBD2 | TRBJ2-2 | TRBV3-1/TRBV3-2 | - | CASSRLSGAGGTGELFF | TGTGCCAGCAGCCGCCTATCCGGGGCCGGGGGGACCGGGGAGCTGTTTTTT
- | TRBJ1-5 | TRBV4-2 | - | CASSQDQGGDGNQPQHF | TGTGCCAGCAGCCAAGACCAAGGGGGGGACGGCAATCAGCCCCAGCATTTT
- | TRBJ1-5 | TRBV28 | - | CASRKGTGKDRPQHF | TGTGCCAGCCGCAAGGGTACAGGAAAGGACAGGCCCCAGCATTTT
TRBD1 | TRBJ1-4 | TRBV25-1 | - | CASSARTGGSSNEKLFF | TGTGCCAGCAGTGCTCGGACAGGGGGTTCAAGTAATGAAAAACTGTTTTTT
TRBD2 | TRBJ2-2 | TRBV9 | - | CASSSRTSGNTGELFF | TGTGCCAGCAGCTCACGGACTAGCGGAAACACCGGGGAGCTGTTTTTT
- | TRBJ1-1 | TRBV9 | once | CASSPRRDQTEAFF | TGTGCCAGCAGCCCCCGGCGGGACCAAACTGAAGCTTTCTTT
- | TRBJ1-5 | TRBV18 | - | CASSLRQVESNQPQHF | TGTGCCAGCTCACTTCGACAGGTAGAAAGCAATCAGCCCCAGCATTTT
- | TRBJ2-7 | TRBV9 | - | CASSAWDTTHYEQYF | TGTGCCAGCAGCGCGTGGGACACGACTCATTACGAGCAGTACTTC